Described below is a single T cell receptor beta chain sequence and its context. Its antigen remains unidentified. This entry belongs to a study of persistence of HIV-infected CD4 T cells. Study-wide context: A median of about 8 years of suppressive ART preceded sampling.

The immunoSEQ assay was version 4, run in survey mode. The protocol was immunoSEQ multiplex PCR, while the TCRdb copy is restricted to in-frame clones and leaves out a portion. In the table there are about 64,000 clones, under 80% of which are singletons. The stimulus was an HIV-1 Gag 15-mer peptide pool, about 1 ug/peptide/mL. Memory cells lacking CD40L and CD69 with high CD45RO were sorted. Donors had CD4+ T cell counts above 400 cells/uL and were CMV-seropositive. Before stimulation, PBMCs underwent CD8+ T cell depletion. Anti-CD28/CD49d costimulation, CD40-blocking antibody and enfuvirtide were given to CD8-depleted PBMCs for 18 hours. Sequencing was performed on CD4+ T cells sorted from PBMCs after approximately 20-hour stimulation, taken from a patient who received antiretroviral therapy. The clonotype originates from an adult man with HIV who was CMV-seropositive.

Written as DNA, the CDR3 is TGTGCCAGCAGCTTAGATGGGGGGGGGCGCGATGAAAAACTGTTTTTT. Its protein product is CASSLDGGGRDEKLFF. This chain connects TRBV7-8 to TRBJ1-4; D may be TRBD1 (6 bases). The CDR3 has 16 amino acids. The V gene lost 1 base and the J gene lost 6 bases, with 15 bases spanning the gap. CDR1 is SGHVS, CDR2 FQNEAQ, per germline.